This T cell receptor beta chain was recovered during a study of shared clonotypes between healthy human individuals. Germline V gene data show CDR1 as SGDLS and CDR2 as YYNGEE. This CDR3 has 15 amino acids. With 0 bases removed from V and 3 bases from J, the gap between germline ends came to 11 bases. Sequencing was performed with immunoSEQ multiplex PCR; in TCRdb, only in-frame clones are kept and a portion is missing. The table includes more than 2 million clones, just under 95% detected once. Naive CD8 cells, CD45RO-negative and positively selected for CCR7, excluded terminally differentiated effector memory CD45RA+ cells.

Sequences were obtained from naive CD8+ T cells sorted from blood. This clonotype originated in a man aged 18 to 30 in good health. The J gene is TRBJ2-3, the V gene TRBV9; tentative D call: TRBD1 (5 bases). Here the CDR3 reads CASSVGAGQTDTQYF. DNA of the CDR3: TGTGCCAGCAGCGTAGGGGCAGGGCAGACAGATACGCAGTATTTT.